This T cell receptor beta chain is from a study of T cells in Graves' hyperthyroidism and ophthalmopathy. Across the study: Peripheral blood was taken when the disease was first diagnosed, before any treatment began.

RNA transcripts provided the source from which TCR beta CDR3 regions were amplified. HTBI primers were employed in a first-round RT-PCR of the TCR CDR3. TCRdb used MiXCR to reprocess the multiplex PCR reads, holding one entry per CDR3 protein. The data contain about 530,000 distinct CDR3 sequences, more than 15% of them singletons. The CDR3 totals 16 residues. V lost 3 bases to trimming and J lost 0 bases, with 12 bases between them. From germline, CDR1 is MDHEN and CDR2 SYDVKM. This clonotype was seen at least ten times. The sequence was obtained from a woman aged 18-29 years with Graves' ophthalmopathy. This chain uses TRBV28 with TRBJ1-5; D is ambiguous. The sample consisted of blood. CDR3 DNA sequence: TGTGCCAGCAGTTTTAGGACGTATCATAGCAATCAGCCCCAGCATTTT. This encodes CASSFRTYHSNQPQHF.